This T cell receptor (beta chain) originates from a study of shared clonotypes between healthy human individuals. Overall study context: Aged 18 to 49, the donors were two women and a few men. General study findings and limits: Having only a few donors restricted how much genetic and exposure-history diversity was captured. The sampled material consisted only of blood, and tissue repertoires are likely to differ.

Trimming pared 6 bases from V and 0 bases from J, leaving 9 bases between. From germline, CDR1 is SQVTM and CDR2 ANQGSEA. The CDR3 contains 13 residues. TCRdb's copy holds only in-frame clones and misses some; the assay was immunoSEQ multiplex PCR. The sample includes under 600,000 clones, roughly 98% of them seen just once. CD45RO-negative, CCR7-selected cells formed the naive CD8 fraction, which excluded terminally differentiated effector memory CD45RA+ cells. As to this clone: Its specificity is not known.

The J gene is TRBJ1-5, the V gene TRBV29-1; D gene uncertain. Sequenced: naive CD8+ T cells sorted from blood. The sequence was obtained from a young man in good health. Here the CDR3 reads CSVTLDSNQPQHF. The CDR3 bases are TGCAGCGTGACCTTGGATAGCAATCAGCCCCAGCATTTT.